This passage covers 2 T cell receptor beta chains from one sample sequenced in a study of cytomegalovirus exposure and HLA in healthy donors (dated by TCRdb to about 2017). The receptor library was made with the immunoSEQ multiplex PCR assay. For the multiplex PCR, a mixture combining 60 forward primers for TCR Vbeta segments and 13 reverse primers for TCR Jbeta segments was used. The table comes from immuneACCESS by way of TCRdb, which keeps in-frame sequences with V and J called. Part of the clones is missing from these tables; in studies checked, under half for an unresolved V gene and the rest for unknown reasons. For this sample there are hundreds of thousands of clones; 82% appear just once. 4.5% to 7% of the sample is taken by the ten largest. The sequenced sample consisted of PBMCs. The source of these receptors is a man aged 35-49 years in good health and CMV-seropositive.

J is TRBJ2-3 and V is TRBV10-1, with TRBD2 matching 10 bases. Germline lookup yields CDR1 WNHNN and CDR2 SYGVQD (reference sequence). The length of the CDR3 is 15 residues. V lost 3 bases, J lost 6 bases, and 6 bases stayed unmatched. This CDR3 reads CASSDPAGGPDTQYF. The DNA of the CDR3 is TGCGCCAGCAGTGATCCAGCGGGAGGGCCGGATACGCAGTATTTT.

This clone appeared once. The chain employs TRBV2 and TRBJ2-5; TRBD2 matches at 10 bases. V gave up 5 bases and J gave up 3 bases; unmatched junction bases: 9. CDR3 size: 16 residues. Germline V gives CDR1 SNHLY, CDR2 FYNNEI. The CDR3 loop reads CASSFIGLAEKETQYF. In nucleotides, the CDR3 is TGTGCCAGCAGTTTCATAGGACTAGCGGAAAAAGAGACCCAGTACTTC.